Each of the 23 T cell receptor beta chains below was sequenced from the same sample in a study of prognosis after radiotherapy for stage I lung cancer. Genomic DNA was subjected to two-round multiplex PCR for amplification of TCR beta CDR3. Amplification during the initial PCR round employed primers specific to each TRBV and TRBJ gene. TCRdb re-derived calls from the multiplex PCR reads in MiXCR, one entry per CDR3 protein. The table has about 19,000 distinct CDR3 sequences, around half seen once. The sequencing used PBMCs, collected before or after stereotactic body radiation therapy (not recorded which). The receptor set was obtained from a donor aged 50 or older with non-small cell lung cancer.

For this clonotype: A read error likely explains this, since a far larger clone differs by one base. The chain is built from TRBV7-9 and TRBJ2-7, with 11 bases matching TRBD2. Germline V CDR1 and CDR2: SEHNR, FQNEAQ (reference sequence). This CDR3 has 14 residues. CDR3 sequence (DNA): TGTGCCAGCAGACAACCTAGCGGGGGGTACGATCAGTACTTC. It encodes CASRQPSGGYDQYF.

As for this clonotype: A read error may explain this, as a much larger clone is one base away. The gene calls are TRBV5-6 and TRBJ2-5; D may be TRBD1 or TRBD2 (6 bases each). V was pared by 6 bases and J by 7 bases, with 13 bases between. Looked up from germline, CDR1 is SGHDT and CDR2 is YYEEEE. The CDR3 consists of 12 residues. Here the CDR3 reads CASIRGGLTQYF. The CDR3 DNA reads TGTGCCAGCATCCGAGGGGGGTTGACCCAGTACTTC.

In this sample, this clonotype turned up many times. The CDR3 loop is CSAKGPPEKLFF. The CDR3 DNA sequence: TGCAGTGCTAAGGGACCCCCCGAAAAACTGTTTTTT. The chain combines TRBV20-1 with TRBJ1-4; D is possibly TRBD1 (5 bases). This CDR3 has 12 residues. V lost 4 bases and J 8 bases, leaving 11 bases between the germline ends. Germline lookup yields CDR1 DFQATT and CDR2 SNEGSKA (reference sequence).

The chain combines TRBV11-2 with TRBJ2-3; D gene unclear. CDR1 is SGHAT, CDR2 FQNNGV, per germline. The CDR3 runs 12 residues. Trimming left V 2 bases short and J 3 bases short, with 3 bases between. Here the CDR3 DNA reads TGTGCCAGCAGCTTAAAAACAGATACGCAGTATTTT. Protein sequence: CASSLKTDTQYF.

This clonotype was seen repeatedly, ten times or more. V and J are TRBV2 and TRBJ2-1; TRBD2 matches at 7 bases. The CDR3 totals 16 residues. V lost 0 bases, J lost 7 bases, and 9 bases stayed unmatched. Germline CDR1 reads SNHLY; CDR2 reads FYNNEI. CDR3 bases: TGTGCCAGCAGTGAAGCCCTAGCGGAAGCCAGAAATGAGCAGTTCTTC. It is translated as CASSEALAEARNEQFF.

This clonotype is medium-sized. V is TRBV27 and J is TRBJ2-7; weak D call: TRBD2 (6 bases). Trimming removed 4 bases at V and 4 bases at J, with 11 bases between. The CDR3 covers 13 residues. CDR1 is MNHEY, CDR2 SMNVEV, per germline (reference sequence). CDR3 nucleotides: TGTGCCAGCAGTTCTCACGGGAGTTACGAGCAGTACTTC. Encoded protein: CASSSHGSYEQYF.

This clonotype was counted at least ten times. Written as DNA, the CDR3 is TGTGCCAGCAGCTTTCCGGGGAACACCGGGGAGCTGTTTTTT. Protein: CASSFPGNTGELFF. The genes are TRBV5-5 and TRBJ2-2; D uncertain. The CDR3 is made up of 14 amino acids. V lost 2 bases, J lost 1 base, and 6 bases lay in between. Germline assignment: CDR1 SGHKS and CDR2 YYEKEE (reference sequence).

About this clonotype: One end of the junction varies from germline; a read error may be responsible. The chain combines TRBV20-1 with TRBJ2-6; TRBD2 matches at 7 bases. Per the germline V gene, CDR1 is DFQATT and CDR2 is SNEGSKA (reference sequence). CDR3 length: 16 amino acids. The CDR3 reads CSAVGRTRSGANVLNF. The CDR3 nucleotides read TGCAGTGCCGTCGGGAGGACCCGCTCTGGGGCAAACGTCCTGAATTTC.

In its sample, this clonotype was seen many times. This chain links TRBV5-6 with TRBJ1-4; no definite D call. CDR3 length: 14 residues. V shed 0 bases and J shed 5 bases, with 8 bases lying between them. CDR1 is SGHDT, CDR2 YYEEEE, per germline. The CDR3 coding sequence is TGTGCCAGCAGCTTGGCCCTCGCGAATGAAAAACTGTTTTTT. Translated: CASSLALANEKLFF.

Only one count was recorded for this clonotype. The chain joins TRBV28 to TRBJ1-6, with 10 nucleotides matching TRBD1. CDR3 size: 15 residues. The J segment lost 10 bases and the V segment lost 4 bases, leaving 7 bases of the junction unmatched. Per the germline V gene, CDR1 is MDHEN and CDR2 is SYDVKM. CDR3 coding DNA: TGTGCCAGCAGTTGGGGGACAGGGGAGGTATCACCCCTCCACTTT. Protein: CASSWGTGEVSPLHF. Drawing the rest from reference TRBV28 and TRBJ1-6, the complete variable domain is DVKVTQSSRYLVKRTGEKVFLECVQDMDHENMFWYRQDPGLGLRLIYFSYDVKMKEKGDIPEGYSVSREKKERFSLILESASTNQTSMYLCASSWGTGEVSPLHFGNGTRLTVT.

About this clonotype itself: At one end, the junction sequence differs from germline, possibly due to a read error. The V call is TRBV19, the J call TRBJ2-7; D unresolved. Germline V CDR1 and CDR2: LNHDA, SQIVND (reference sequence). The CDR3 has 13 amino acids. Written as DNA, the CDR3 is TGTGCCAGTAGTAACACAGTGGGCTACGATCAGTACTTC. It is translated as CASSNTVGYDQYF.

In regard to this clonotype: Compared with germline, one end of the junction differs, possibly owing to a read error. This chain connects TRBV28 to TRBJ1-2; D call uncertain. This CDR3 contains 16 residues. Germline V CDR1 and CDR2: MDHEN, SYDVKM. CDR3: CASSLGAGWQVYCYTF. The CDR3 region has the DNA TGTGCCAGCAGTTTAGGTGCCGGGTGGCAGGTCTATTGCTACACCTTC.

In regard to this clonotype: One junction end does not reproduce the germline sequence, and a read error may be involved. The rearrangement uses TRBV27 and TRBJ1-5; maybe TRBD1 (5 bases). The CDR3 is 15 amino acids. Germline V gives CDR1 MNHEY, CDR2 SMNVEV (reference sequence). Here the CDR3 reads CASRPSGGGNQPHHF. The CDR3 DNA is TGTGCCAGCCGACCATCGGGGGGTGGCAATCAGCCCCATCATTTT.

Details on this clonotype: With only one base between it and a far larger clone, this is likely a read error. This rearrangement joins TRBV11-2 to TRBJ1-3, with D unclear. The length of the CDR3 is 14 residues. Trimming shortened V by 5 bases and J by 4 bases, and 12 bases separated the two germline ends. The germline CDR1 and CDR2 sequences are SGHAT and FQNNGV. The CDR3 coding sequence is TGTGCCAGCAGCCCCATGGTAGGGGGAAACACCATATATTTT. Its translation is CASSPMVGGNTIYF.

This clonotype was observed at least ten times. A junction end diverges from the germline sequence, so it may reflect a read error. CDR3 in amino acids: CASGLARRHF. CDR3 coding DNA: TGTGCTAGTGGTTTGGCGAGGAGACACTTC. The chain employs TRBV12-5 and TRBJ2-7; D is unclear. The V gene's germline CDR1 is LGHNT and CDR2 FRNRAP. The CDR3 totals 10 residues. Variable domain in full (rest from reference TRBV12-5 and TRBJ2-7): DARVTQTPRHKVTEMGQEVTMRCQPILGHNTVFWYRQTMMQGLELLAYFRNRAPLDDSGMPKDRFSAEMPDATLATLKIQPSEPRDSAVYFCASGLARRHFGPGTRLTVT.

Note on this clonotype: The junction departs from the called germline gene at one end, perhaps through a read error. The CDR3 bases are TGTGCCATCAAGTCTAGCGTGTCCTACAATGAGCAGCTCTTC. Encoded protein: CAIKSSVSYNEQLF. V is TRBV10-3 and J is TRBJ2-1; D possibly corresponds to TRBD2 (6 bases). Germline V gene data show CDR1 as ENHRY and CDR2 as SYGVKD. The CDR3 totals 14 residues.

This clonotype was seen repeatedly, ten times or more. The chain links TRBV7-2 to TRBJ1-2, with D possibly matching TRBD1 (5 bases). The CDR3 totals 13 residues. Germline V gene data show CDR1 as SGHTA and CDR2 as FQGNSA. Trimming stripped 4 bases from V and 0 bases from J, with 6 bases between. The CDR3: CASSSGPNYGYTF. The DNA of the CDR3 is TGTGCCAGCAGCTCAGGGCCTAACTATGGCTACACCTTC.

The rearrangement links TRBV6-2 or TRBV6-3 to TRBJ2-1; TRBD2 matches at 7 bases. This CDR3 region has 15 residues. Germline trimming cut 5 bases from V and 9 bases from J; bases unmatched to any gene: 13. Germline V gives CDR1 MNHEY, CDR2 SVGEGT. This chain's CDR3 is CASSEVGGMYCEQFF. The CDR3 DNA is TGTGCCAGCAGTGAAGTGGGAGGGATGTATTGTGAGCAGTTCTTC.

This clonotype was counted only a few times. With only one base between it and a far larger clone, this is likely a read error. The chain couples TRBV6-4 to TRBJ2-5; TRBD2 matches 7 bases. Germline CDR1 and CDR2: MRHNA and SNTAGT. This CDR3 has 14 residues. With V trimmed by 6 bases and J by 5 bases, 9 bases remained unmatched. The CDR3 nucleotides read TGTGCCAGCAGGATGGTGCGGGAGTGGGAGACCCAGTACTTC. The encoded protein is CASRMVREWETQYF.

This clonotype has ten or more counts. The chain combines TRBV11-2 with TRBJ2-3; TRBD2 is a possible D gene (5 bases). The V end was cut by 1 base, the J end by 1 base, with 9 bases between. Germline lookup yields CDR1 SGHAT and CDR2 FQNNGV. The CDR3 totals 15 residues. This CDR3 reads CASSLGVSGTDTQYF. DNA of the CDR3: TGTGCCAGCAGCTTAGGAGTTAGCGGCACAGATACGCAGTATTTT.

In this sample, this clonotype turned up a few times. Since a much larger clone is just one base distant, this may be a read error. CDR3 loop: CAGSLGGSTGELFF. The CDR3 nucleotides are TGTGCCGGCAGCTTAGGAGGGAGCACCGGGGAGCTGTTTTTT. The chain is built from TRBV7-3 and TRBJ2-2; the D gene is possibly TRBD2 (6 bases). CDR1 SGHTA and CDR2 FQGTGA come from the germline V gene. The CDR3 covers 14 residues.

This clonotype occurred many times. This chain uses TRBV28 with TRBJ1-3, with TRBD1 as a possible D gene (5 bases). Germline V lookup: CDR1 MDHEN, CDR2 SYDVKM. The CDR3 sequence is 16 residues long. Trimming took off 6 bases at V and 0 bases at J, with 15 bases between the two ends. The CDR3 region has the DNA TGTGCCAGCAGAGGTGTGGACACCCTCTCTGGAAACACCATATATTTT. Protein sequence: CASRGVDTLSGNTIYF.

Only one count was recorded for this clonotype. Since a far larger clone is one base different, this is likely a read error. This rearrangement joins TRBV5-1 to TRBJ2-5, with no clear D. The J call may be incorrect, as the DNA end agrees better with TRBJ2-1. CDR1 and CDR2 from the germline V gene are SGHRS and YFSETQ. This CDR3 is 17 amino acids long. The chain's CDR3 is CASSLGSWDPVLNEQFF. The CDR3 nucleotides read TGCGCCAGCAGCTTGGGTTCATGGGATCCGGTTTTGAATGAGCAGTTCTTC.